This T cell receptor (beta chain) was recovered during a study of blood T cell repertoires in COVID-19. For the study at large: Sources were T cells, B-cell-depleted T cells, or PBMCs; the material itself was cDNA or gDNA.

In the authors' workflow: Counts of nucleated cells, estimated from reference gene primer amplification, were obtained. TCRdb's table, derived via immunoSEQ multiplex PCR, lists solely in-frame clones and lacks some. V and J calls and clone size come straight from that table; D and trimming were deduced from the DNA. The sample includes about 120,000 clones, roughly nine tenths seen only once; the top ten take 28%. Trimming removed 4 bases at V and 7 bases at J, with 8 bases between. Germline CDR1 and CDR2: MRHNA and SNTAGT. This CDR3 is built from 13 residues. V and J are TRBV6-4 and TRBJ1-6, with D possibly matching TRBD1 (5 bases). What was sequenced was peripheral blood. This clonotype originated in a man between 65 and 85 years old with active or convalescent COVID-19. CDR3 residues: CASSAQENSPLHF. CDR3 DNA: TGTGCCAGCAGTGCACAGGAAAATTCACCCCTCCACTTT.